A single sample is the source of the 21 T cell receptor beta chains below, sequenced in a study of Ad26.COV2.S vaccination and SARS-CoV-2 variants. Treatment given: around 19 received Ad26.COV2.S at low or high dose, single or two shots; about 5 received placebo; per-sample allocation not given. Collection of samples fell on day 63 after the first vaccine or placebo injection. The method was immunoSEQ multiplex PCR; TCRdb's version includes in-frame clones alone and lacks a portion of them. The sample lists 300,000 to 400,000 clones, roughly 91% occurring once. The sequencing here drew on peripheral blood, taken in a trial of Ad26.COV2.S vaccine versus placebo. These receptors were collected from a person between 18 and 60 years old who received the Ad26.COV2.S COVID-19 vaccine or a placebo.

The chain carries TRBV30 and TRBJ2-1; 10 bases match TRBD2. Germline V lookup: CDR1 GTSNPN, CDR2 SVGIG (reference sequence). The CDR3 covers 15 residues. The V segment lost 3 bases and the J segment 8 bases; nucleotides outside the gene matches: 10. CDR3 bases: TGTGCCTGGAGCCCTCTTGGGCTAGCGGGAGATGAGCAGTTCTTC. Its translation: CAWSPLGLAGDEQFF.

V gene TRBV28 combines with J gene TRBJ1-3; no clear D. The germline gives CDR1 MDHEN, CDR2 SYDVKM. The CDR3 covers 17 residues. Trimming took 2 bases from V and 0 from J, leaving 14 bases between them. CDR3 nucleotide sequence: TGTGCCAGCAGTTTAGGCGGATTCCCGCTCTCTGGAAACACCATATATTTT. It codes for CASSLGGFPLSGNTIYF.

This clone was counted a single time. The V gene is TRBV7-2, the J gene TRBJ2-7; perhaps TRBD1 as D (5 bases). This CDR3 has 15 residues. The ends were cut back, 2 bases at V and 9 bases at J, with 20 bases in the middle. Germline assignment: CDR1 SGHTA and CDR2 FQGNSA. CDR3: CASSLQAMVVQGQYF. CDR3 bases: TGTGCCAGCAGCTTACAGGCGATGGTCGTCCAGGGGCAGTACTTC.

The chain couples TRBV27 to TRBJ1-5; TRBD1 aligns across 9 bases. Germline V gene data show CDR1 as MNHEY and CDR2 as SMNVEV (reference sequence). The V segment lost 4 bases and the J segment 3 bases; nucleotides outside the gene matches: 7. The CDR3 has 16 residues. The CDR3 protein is CASSWGGQGSNQPQHF. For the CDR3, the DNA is TGTGCCAGCAGTTGGGGGGGACAGGGTTCCAATCAGCCCCAGCATTTT.

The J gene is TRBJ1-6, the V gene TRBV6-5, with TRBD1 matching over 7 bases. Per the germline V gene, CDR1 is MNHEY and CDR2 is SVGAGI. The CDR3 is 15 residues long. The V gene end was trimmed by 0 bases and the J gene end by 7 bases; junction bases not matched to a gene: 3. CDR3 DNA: TGTGCCAGCAGTTACTCGGGACAGCAAAATTCACCCCTCCACTTT. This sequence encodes CASSYSGQQNSPLHF.

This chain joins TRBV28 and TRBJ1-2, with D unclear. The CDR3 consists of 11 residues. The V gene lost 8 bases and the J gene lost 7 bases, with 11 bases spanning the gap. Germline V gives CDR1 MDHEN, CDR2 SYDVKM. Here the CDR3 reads CASHSGLGYTF. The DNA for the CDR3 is TGTGCCAGCCATTCTGGGCTTGGCTACACCTTC.

This chain's CDR3 is CASSFVRYEQYF. The DNA for the CDR3 is TGTGCCAGCAGTTTTGTCCGCTACGAGCAGTACTTC. V and J are TRBV12-3 or TRBV12-4 and TRBJ2-7; D unclear. This CDR3 comprises 12 residues. V lost 3 bases and J lost 3, with 6 bases in between.

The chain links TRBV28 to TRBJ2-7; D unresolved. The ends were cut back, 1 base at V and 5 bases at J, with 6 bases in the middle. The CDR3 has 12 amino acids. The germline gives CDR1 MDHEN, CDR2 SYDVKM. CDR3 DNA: TGTGCCAGCAGTTTATTGGGGAACGAGCAGTACTTC. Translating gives CASSLLGNEQYF.

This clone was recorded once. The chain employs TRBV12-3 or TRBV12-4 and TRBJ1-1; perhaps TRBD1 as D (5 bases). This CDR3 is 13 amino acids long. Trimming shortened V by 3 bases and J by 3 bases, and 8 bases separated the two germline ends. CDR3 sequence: CASSFEGDTEAFF. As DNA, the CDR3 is TGTGCCAGCAGTTTTGAAGGGGACACTGAAGCTTTCTTT.

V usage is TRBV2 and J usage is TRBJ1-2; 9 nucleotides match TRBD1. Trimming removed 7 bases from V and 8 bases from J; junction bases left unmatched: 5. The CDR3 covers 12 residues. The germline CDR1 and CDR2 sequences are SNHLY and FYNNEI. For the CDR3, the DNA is TGTGCCAGCAAAACAGGGGGCTGGGGCTACACCTTC. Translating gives CASKTGGWGYTF.

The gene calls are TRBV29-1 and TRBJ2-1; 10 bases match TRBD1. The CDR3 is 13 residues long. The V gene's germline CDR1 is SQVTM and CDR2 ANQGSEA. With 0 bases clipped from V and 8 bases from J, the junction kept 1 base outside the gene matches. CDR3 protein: CSVEETGGYEQFF. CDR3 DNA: TGCAGCGTTGAAGAGACAGGGGGCTATGAGCAGTTCTTC.

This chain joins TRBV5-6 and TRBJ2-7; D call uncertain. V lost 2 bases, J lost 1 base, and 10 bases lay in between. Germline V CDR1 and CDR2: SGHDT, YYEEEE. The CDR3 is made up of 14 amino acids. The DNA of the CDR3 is TGTGCCAGCAGCTTCCCAAGCCAATCCTACGAGCAGTACTTC. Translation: CASSFPSQSYEQYF.

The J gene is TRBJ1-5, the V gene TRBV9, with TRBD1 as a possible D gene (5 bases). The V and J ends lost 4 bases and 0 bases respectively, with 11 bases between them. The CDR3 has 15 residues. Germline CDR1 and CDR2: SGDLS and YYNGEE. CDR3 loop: CASSLGGNSNQPQHF. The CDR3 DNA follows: TGTGCCAGCAGCCTGGGGGGGAATAGCAATCAGCCCCAGCATTTT.

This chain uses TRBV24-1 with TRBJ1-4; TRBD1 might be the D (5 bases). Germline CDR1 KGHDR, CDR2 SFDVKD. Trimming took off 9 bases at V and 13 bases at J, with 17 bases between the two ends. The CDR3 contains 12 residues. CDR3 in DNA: TGTGCCACCCCCAGTTCAGGGATCGGACTGTTTTTT. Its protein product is CATPSSGIGLFF.

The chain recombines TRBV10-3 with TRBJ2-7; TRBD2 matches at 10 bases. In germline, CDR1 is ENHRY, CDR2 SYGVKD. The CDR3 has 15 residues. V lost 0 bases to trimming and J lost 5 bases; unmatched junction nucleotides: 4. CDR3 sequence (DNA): TGTGCCATCAGTGAGTCCCCTAGCGGGAGCCACGAGCAGTACTTC. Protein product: CAISESPSGSHEQYF.

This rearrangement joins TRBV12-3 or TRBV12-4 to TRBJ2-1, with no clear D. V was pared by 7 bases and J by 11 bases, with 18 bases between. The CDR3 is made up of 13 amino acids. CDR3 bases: TGTGCCAGCACAAATACCCCGGGCCTGAAGCAGTTCTTC. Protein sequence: CASTNTPGLKQFF.

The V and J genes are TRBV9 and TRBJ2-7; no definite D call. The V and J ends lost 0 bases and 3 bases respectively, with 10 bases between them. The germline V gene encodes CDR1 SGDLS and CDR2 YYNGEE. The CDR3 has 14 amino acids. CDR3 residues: CASSVGVPSYEQYF. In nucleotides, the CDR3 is TGTGCCAGCAGCGTAGGAGTCCCCAGCTACGAGCAGTACTTC.

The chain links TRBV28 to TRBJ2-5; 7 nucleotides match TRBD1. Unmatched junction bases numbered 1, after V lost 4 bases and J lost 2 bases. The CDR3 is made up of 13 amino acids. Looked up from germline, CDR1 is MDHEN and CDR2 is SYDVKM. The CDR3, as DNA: TGTGCCAGCAGTTCGGACAGGCAAGAGACCCAGTACTTC. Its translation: CASSSDRQETQYF.

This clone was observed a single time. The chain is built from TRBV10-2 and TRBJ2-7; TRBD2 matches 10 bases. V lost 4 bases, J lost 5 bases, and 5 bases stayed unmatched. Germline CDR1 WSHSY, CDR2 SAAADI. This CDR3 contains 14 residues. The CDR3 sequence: CASSALAGSNEQYF. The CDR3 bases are TGCGCCAGCAGTGCACTAGCGGGGAGTAACGAGCAGTACTTC.

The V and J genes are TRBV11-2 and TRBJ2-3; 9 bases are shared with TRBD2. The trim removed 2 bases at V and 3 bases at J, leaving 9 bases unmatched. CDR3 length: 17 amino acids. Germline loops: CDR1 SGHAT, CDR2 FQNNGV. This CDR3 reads CASSLFLASGATDTQYF. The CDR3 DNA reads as TGTGCCAGCAGCTTATTCTTGGCTAGCGGGGCGACAGATACGCAGTATTTT. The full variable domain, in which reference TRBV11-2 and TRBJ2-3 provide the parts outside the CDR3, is EAGVAQSPRYKIIEKRQSVAFWCNPISGHATLYWYQQILGQGPKLLIQFQNNGVVDDSQLPKDRFSAERLKGVDSTLKIQPAKLEDSAVYLCASSLFLASGATDTQYFGPGTRLTVL.

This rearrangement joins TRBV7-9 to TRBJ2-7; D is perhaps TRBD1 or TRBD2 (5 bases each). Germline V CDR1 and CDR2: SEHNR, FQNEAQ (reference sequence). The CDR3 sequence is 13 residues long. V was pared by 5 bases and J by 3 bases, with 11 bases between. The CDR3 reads CASSRDVDYEQYF. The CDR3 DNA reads TGTGCCAGCAGCCGGGACGTTGACTACGAGCAGTACTTC.